This is a list of T cell receptor beta chains from one sample in a study of blood T cell repertoires in COVID-19. Data came from immunoSEQ multiplex PCR; TCRdb stores just in-frame clones and leaves some out. The sample carries a few hundred thousand clones, approximately 84% recorded once. Sequencing was done on a sample of peripheral blood. Receptors originate from a person between 65 and 79 years old with COVID-19, enrolled during active disease. The CDR3 runs from the conserved cysteine through the conserved F or W. D genes are given only for firm matches.

V,D,CDR3
TRBV7-2,TRBD1,CASSPQGLLGGYTF
TRBV7-9,-,CASSSGFGEQYF
TRBV10-3,TRBD1,CAINTARDRANLATGELFF
TRBV2,-,CASSESLWNQPQHF
TRBV15,TRBD2,CATSRDQTSGGAQYF
TRBV13,-,CASSLDRVIAFF
TRBV7-9,-,CASSHPLSLETQYF
TRBV7-9,TRBD1,CASSLFGTAQQPQHF
TRBV6-5,TRBD1,CASRQGALETQYF
TRBV7-8,-,CASSTGIGYEQYF
TRBV5-1,-,CASSINTGELFF
TRBV19,TRBD1,CASSPLVQGAWQPQHF
TRBV6-2/TRBV6-3,TRBD2,CATSDSGGSTDTQYF
TRBV29-1,TRBD2,CSAWTFELAGVADTQYF
TRBV4-2,TRBD1,CASSPRDSLYGYTF
TRBV19,TRBD2,CARTSGGYEQYF
TRBV24-1,TRBD1,CATSDPGQSLSGANVLTF
TRBV5-1,TRBD1,CASSFQTGGRDTEAFF
TRBV12-3/TRBV12-4,TRBD2,CASLGGGNEQFF
TRBV4-3,-,CASRLQKVAVVETQYF
TRBV18,TRBD2,CASSPGRGGETQYF